Listed below are T cell receptor beta chains from one sample, sequenced in a study of circulating CD8 cells and anti-PD-1 response in melanoma. TCRdb re-derived calls from the reads in MiXCR, one entry per CDR3 protein. The sample has 550 to 700 distinct CDR3 sequences; around 9.5% are singletons. The sequencing here drew on CD8+ T cells from PBMCs, taken at baseline or after one month of anti-PD-1 therapy (not recorded which). Receptor source: a human donor with melanoma. CDR3s include the opening cysteine and the closing phenylalanine or tryptophan. The D gene is left open where the match is weak. Clone sizes are given selectively: once, few, many, or a class where the clone is expanded.

TRBD1 | medium-sized | TRBJ1-5 | TRBV30 | TGTGCCTGGACGGCAGGGGGAAACAATCAGCCCCAGCATTTT | CAWTAGGNNQPQHF
NA | NA | TRBJ1-3 | TRBV6-5 | TGTGCCAGCAGTTACTCCCGAGGAAACACCATATATTTT | CASSYSRGNTIYF
NA | large | TRBJ1-4 | TRBV27 | TGTGCCAGCAGAGCTACCTCAGGAGGATGGAGGGATGCAACTAATGAAAAACTGTTTTTT | CASRATSGGWRDATNEKLFF
NA | hyperexpanded | TRBJ2-3 | TRBV2 | TGTGCCAGCGCCCGAACTCATGGTCTGAGCACAGATACGCAGTATTTT | CASARTHGLSTDTQYF
NA | medium-sized | TRBJ2-1 | TRBV28 | TGTGCCAGCAGTTTAGGTGGGACGGGCAATGAGCAGTTCTTC | CASSLGGTGNEQFF
TRBD1 | large | TRBJ2-5 | TRBV15 | TGTGCCACCAGCACAGGACAGGGAGAAGAGACCCAGTACTTC | CATSTGQGEETQYF
NA | large | TRBJ2-1 | TRBV2 | TGTGCCAGCAGTGCCCGGGACCCGTACAATGAGCAGTTCTTC | CASSARDPYNEQFF
TRBD1 | few | TRBJ2-7 | TRBV7-9 | TGTGCCAGCAGCACCGGGACAGGGTACGAGCAGTACTTC | CASSTGTGYEQYF
NA | medium-sized | TRBJ1-2 | TRBV4-1 | TGCGCCAGCAGCCAAGATGGAGGGTACTATGGCTACACCTTC | CASSQDGGYYGYTF
NA | few | TRBJ2-7 | TRBV28 | TGTGCCAGCGGTTACGCCGCTAACTCCTACGAGCAGTACTTC | CASGYAANSYEQYF
NA | medium-sized | TRBJ2-5 | TRBV4-1 | TGCGCCAGCAGCCCCCCTTTCGGGGACCAAGAGACCCAGTACTTC | CASSPPFGDQETQYF
NA | large | TRBJ2-7 | TRBV4-1 | TGCGCCAGCAGCCAAGCAGACCAGGGATCTCTCTACGAGCAGTACTTC | CASSQADQGSLYEQYF
TRBD2 | NA | TRBJ2-1 | TRBV9 | TGTGCCAGCAGCAGAACCGGGACTAGCGGCTCCTACAATGAGCAGTTCTTC | CASSRTGTSGSYNEQFF
TRBD2 | few | TRBJ2-5 | TRBV20-1 | TGCAGTGCTAGAGACCGGGGGACTGGCGGGAGGTACCAAGAGACCCAGTACTTC | CSARDRGTGGRYQETQYF
NA | large | TRBJ2-5 | TRBV27 | TGTGCCAGCAGTCGGGTAGTCCAAGAGACCCAGTACTTC | CASSRVVQETQYF
TRBD1 | large | TRBJ1-6 | TRBV4-1 | TGCGCCAGCAGCCAAGTAGCCGGGACAGCCAATTCACCCCTCCACTTT | CASSQVAGTANSPLHF
NA | hyperexpanded | TRBJ2-3 | TRBV28 | TGTGCCAGCACCCAGCCGCCATGGGGGTCTAGCACAGATACGCAGTATTTT | CASTQPPWGSSTDTQYF
TRBD1 | medium-sized | TRBJ1-2 | TRBV24-1 | TGTGCCACCAGTGATCACAGGGGCGCGGGCTACACCTTC | CATSDHRGAGYTF
NA | few | TRBJ2-1 | TRBV5-6 | TGTGCCAGCAGCTTGGGGGGGGAAGCCTCCTACAATGAGCAGTTCTTC | CASSLGGEASYNEQFF
NA | large | TRBJ2-1 | TRBV3-1 | TGTGCCAGCAGCCAGACACTAGGCCCCAATGAGCAGTTCTTC | CASSQTLGPNEQFF
TRBD2 | few | TRBJ2-1 | TRBV14 | TGTGCCAGCAGCCAAGAATCGGCGGGAGACAATGAGCAGTTCTTC | CASSQESAGDNEQFF
TRBD1 | medium-sized | TRBJ2-2 | TRBV27 | TGTGCCAGCAGTTTTCGGACAGGGGAATACACCGGGGAGCTGTTTTTT | CASSFRTGEYTGELFF
NA | medium-sized | TRBJ1-1 | TRBV28 | TGTGCCAGCAGTTCCCACCGGGTGAACACTGAAGCTTTCTTT | CASSSHRVNTEAFF
NA | large | TRBJ1-1 | TRBV28 | TGTGCCAGCAGTCCCTTACAGTTCGAGGACACTGAAGCTTTCTTT | CASSPLQFEDTEAFF
NA | few | TRBJ1-4 | TRBV28 | TGTGCCAGCAGTTCCACAGGCGATAATGAAAAACTGTTTTTT | CASSSTGDNEKLFF
NA | medium-sized | TRBJ2-7 | TRBV28 | TGTGCCAGCAGTTACGCCGCTAACTCCTACGAGCAGTACTTC | CASSYAANSYEQYF
TRBD1 | hyperexpanded | TRBJ1-2 | TRBV4-1 | TGCGCCAGCAGCCAAGATCTGTGGACAGGGCGCTACACCTTC | CASSQDLWTGRYTF